This TCR beta chain appears in the sequencing data of a study of patients and donors after allogeneic stem cell transplantation. This clonotype has only a few counts. TCRdb redid the calling of the RT-PCR reads with MiXCR, one entry per CDR3 protein. The sample holds 900,000 to 1,000,000 distinct CDR3 sequences, roughly 17% seen once. Germline V gene lookup returns CDR1 SEHNR and CDR2 FQNEAQ (reference sequence). The CDR3 sequence is 11 residues long. Trimming stripped 5 bases from V and 6 bases from J, with 7 bases between. This receptor was obtained from a human donor who was either an allogeneic HSCT recipient or a stem cell or donor lymphocyte infusion donor (not recorded which). It is not recorded whose cells these are; they may come from a transplant donor. Sequenced material: blood, either unsorted or a sorted T cell fraction (not recorded which). V is TRBV7-9 and J is TRBJ1-1; no firm D call. CDR3 bases: TGTGCCAGCAGCGGCCTGGCTGAAGCTTTCTTT. Residues: CASSGLAEAFF. The full variable domain, completed using reference TRBV7-9 and TRBJ1-1, is DTGVSQNPRHKITKRGQNVTFRCDPISEHNRLYWYRQTLGQGPEFLTYFQNEAQLEKSRLLSDRFSAERPKGSFSTLEIQRTEQGDSAMYLCASSGLAEAFFGQGTRLTVV.